These 18 T cell receptor beta chains share one sample of origin, sequenced in a study of cytomegalovirus exposure and HLA in healthy donors. The PCR employed 60 Vbeta primers together with 13 Jbeta primers. Here immunoSEQ multiplex PCR was the method, and the copy in TCRdb shows in-frame clones only, minus some. The data contain 110,000 to 150,000 clones, about three quarters of them seen just once; the ten biggest clones take up roughly 4.3%. The sequenced material came from PBMCs. The receptors were sampled from a male donor in good health and CMV-seronegative.

This clone was detected only once. The chain combines TRBV7-2 with TRBJ2-5; 11 nucleotides line up with TRBD2. With the DNA end fitting TRBJ2-7 better, the J assignment may be wrong. Looked up from germline, CDR1 is SGHTA and CDR2 is FQGNSA. The CDR3 loop spans 14 amino acids. CDR3 region: CASSLGLAVYEQYF. CDR3 in DNA: TGTGCCAGCAGCTTGGGACTAGCGGTCTACGAGCAGTACTTC.

In nucleotides, the CDR3 is TGTGCCAGCTCACCACGTGTGGGAGACGGTGAAAAACTGTTTTTT. Its translation: CASSPRVGDGEKLFF. V and J are TRBV18 and TRBJ1-4, with D unresolved. Germline V gene data show CDR1 as KGHSH and CDR2 as LQKENI. V was clipped by 1 base and J by 7 bases, with 13 bases between them. This CDR3 is 15 amino acids long.

The chain links TRBV7-8 to TRBJ2-5; TRBD2 is a possible D gene (6 bases). The J call may be wrong; the DNA end is better matched by TRBJ2-7. This CDR3 is 16 amino acids long. Germline V gene data show CDR1 as SGHVS and CDR2 as FQNEAQ. CDR3 region: CASSLGGDSSSYEQYF. For the CDR3, the DNA is TGTGCCAGCAGCTTAGGAGGGGACTCTAGCTCCTACGAGCAGTACTTC.

This clone was detected only a few times. The J gene is TRBJ2-3, the V gene TRBV9; possibly TRBD2 for D (6 bases). V shed 4 bases and J shed 1 base, with 13 bases lying between them. Germline V CDR1 and CDR2: SGDLS, YYNGEE. This CDR3 contains 15 residues. The CDR3 reads CASSPGTLRTDTQYF. The CDR3 DNA follows: TGTGCCAGCAGCCCTGGGACTCTTCGCACAGATACGCAGTATTTT.

The V gene is TRBV6-5, the J gene TRBJ1-4, with 9 positions matching TRBD1. V was clipped by 6 bases and J by 7 bases; unmatched bases: 9. Germline CDR1 reads MNHEY; CDR2 reads SVGAGI. The CDR3 length is 15 residues. Here the CDR3 DNA reads TGTGCCAGCAGGGGGGGGACAGGGAAGTTTGAAAAACTGTTTTTT. This codes for CASRGGTGKFEKLFF.

The chain employs TRBV19 and TRBJ1-2; 9 bases line up with TRBD1. The CDR3 has 13 amino acids. With V trimmed by 7 bases and J by 8 bases, 8 bases remained unmatched. Looked up from germline, CDR1 is LNHDA and CDR2 is SQIVND (reference sequence). CDR3 sequence reads: CASKPRDRVGYTF. The CDR3 DNA follows: TGTGCCAGTAAGCCCCGGGACAGGGTCGGCTACACCTTC.

The V gene is TRBV10-3, the J gene TRBJ2-3, with TRBD2 identical over 11 bases. The CDR3 length is 16 residues. CDR1 is ENHRY and CDR2 is SYGVKD in the germline V gene. The J segment lost 2 bases and the V segment lost 6 bases, leaving 7 bases of the junction unmatched. CDR3 residues: CAIRRGTSGDTDTQYF. DNA of the CDR3: TGTGCCATCAGGAGGGGGACTAGCGGAGACACAGATACGCAGTATTTT.

The chain combines TRBV7-9 with TRBJ1-1; 7 bases fit TRBD1. Germline trimming cut 6 bases from V and 7 bases from J; bases unmatched to any gene: 5. This CDR3 has 12 residues. Germline V gives CDR1 SEHNR, CDR2 FQNEAQ (reference sequence). The CDR3 protein is CASRSGTVEAFF. The CDR3 DNA sequence: TGTGCCAGCAGATCCGGGACAGTTGAAGCTTTCTTT.

In nucleotides, the CDR3 is TGTGCCAGCAGTTACGCAGAGGGAGGGAATGAGCAGTTCTTC. Translation gives CASSYAEGGNEQFF. V is TRBV6-6 and J is TRBJ2-1; 7 bases align to TRBD2. The CDR3 has 14 amino acids. Germline trimming cut 2 bases from V and 7 bases from J; bases unmatched to any gene: 5. CDR1 and CDR2 (germline): MNHNY, SVGAGI (reference sequence).

The chain uses TRBV27 and TRBJ1-1; 9 bases are shared with TRBD1. Germline V lookup: CDR1 MNHEY, CDR2 SMNVEV (reference sequence). J lost 1 base, V lost 5 bases, and 5 bases had no gene match. This CDR3 has 15 residues. The chain's CDR3 is CASSTPGQGNTEAFF. CDR3 bases: TGTGCCAGCAGTACCCCGGGACAGGGGAACACTGAAGCTTTCTTT.

The CDR3 sequence is CASSTTGFNQPQHF. The CDR3 DNA follows: TGTGCCAGTAGTACAACAGGGTTCAATCAGCCCCAGCATTTT. The rearrangement links TRBV19 to TRBJ1-5, with D perhaps TRBD1 (6 bases). V dropped 4 bases and J dropped 3 bases, with 10 bases sitting between them. The CDR3 consists of 14 residues. Germline assignment: CDR1 LNHDA and CDR2 SQIVND (reference sequence).

The chain links TRBV19 to TRBJ2-7; no definite D call. This CDR3 comprises 15 residues. Germline CDR1 is LNHDA and CDR2 is SQIVND (reference sequence). The V end lost 0 bases, the J end lost 2 bases, and 11 bases lay between the germline ends. The CDR3 spells CASSIEKSQAYEQYF. The CDR3 DNA reads TGTGCCAGTAGTATAGAAAAATCGCAGGCCTACGAGCAGTACTTC.

The chain is built from TRBV5-1 and TRBJ2-4; the D gene is possibly TRBD1 (6 bases). This CDR3 comprises 13 residues. Germline V gives CDR1 SGHRS, CDR2 YFSETQ. V was cut by 7 bases and J by 11 bases, with 19 bases left in between. CDR3 sequence: CASSGDTVSLQYF. In nucleotides, the CDR3 is TGCGCCAGCTCCGGGGACACGGTTTCTCTTCAGTACTTC.

The chain combines TRBV28 with TRBJ1-2; the D is unclear. CDR3 length equals 13 residues. Germline CDR1 and CDR2: MDHEN and SYDVKM. V dropped 6 bases and J dropped 5 bases, with 13 bases sitting between them. This CDR3 is CASSPDSFYGYTF. The CDR3 bases are TGTGCCAGCAGCCCTGACTCCTTTTATGGCTACACCTTC.

The chain employs TRBV4-1 and TRBJ2-7, with 8 nucleotides matching TRBD1. V gave up 4 bases and J gave up 0 bases; unmatched junction bases: 5. The germline V gene has CDR1 MGHRA and CDR2 YSYEKL. The CDR3 runs to 15 residues. CDR3 in DNA: TGCGCCAGCAGCCTATCCGGGACAGGCTCCTACGAGCAGTACTTC. Its protein is CASSLSGTGSYEQYF.

The genes are TRBV25-1 and TRBJ2-1; 7 bases are a match to TRBD1. This CDR3 is built from 14 residues. V was pared by 2 bases and J by 5 bases, with 3 bases of the junction left unmatched. Per the germline V gene, CDR1 is MGHDK and CDR2 is SYGVNS. CDR3 bases: TGTGCCAGCAGTGAAGTTCAGGGGGACAATGAGCAGTTCTTC. This encodes CASSEVQGDNEQFF.

With respect to this clone: The identical CDR3 is also encoded by other nucleotide sequences in the sample. The chain links TRBV5-1 to TRBJ2-7; tentatively, D is TRBD2 (5 bases). Germline CDR1 SGHRS, CDR2 YFSETQ. CDR3 length equals 13 residues. The V gene lost 4 bases and the J gene lost 0 bases, with 8 bases spanning the gap. The CDR3: CASSPGSSYEQYF. Written as DNA, the CDR3 is TGCGCCAGCAGCCCGGGGTCCTCCTACGAGCAGTACTTC.

Written as DNA, the CDR3 is TGTGCCAGCTCACGTACAGGCGACGAGCAGTACTTC. It codes for CASSRTGDEQYF. The rearrangement uses TRBV18 and TRBJ2-7; perhaps TRBD1 as D (5 bases). V lost 4 bases and J lost 5, with 9 bases in between. The CDR3 spans 12 residues. Germline CDR1 is KGHSH and CDR2 is LQKENI.